The sequence of this TCR beta chain was determined in a study of PD-L1 blockade in urothelial cancer. About the research overall: Blood drawn 3 weeks (second dose) and 6 weeks after treatment start was analyzed.

Assay used: immunoSEQ multiplex PCR; TCRdb lists only in-frame clones, some missing. The table includes roughly 63,000 clones, roughly 76% detected once. Time point described: pretreatment peripheral blood. This CDR3 spans 18 amino acids. V lost 3 bases and J 6 bases, leaving 27 bases between the germline ends. Looked up from germline, CDR1 is MDHEN and CDR2 is SYDVKM. V usage is TRBV28 and J usage is TRBJ2-7, with D possibly matching TRBD2 (7 bases). This TCR was recovered from a man in his 70s with urothelial cancer. The sequenced sample was PBMCs, obtained around atezolizumab (anti-PD-L1) treatment. In nucleotides, the CDR3 is TGTGCCAGCAGTTTCGGATCCCCTTTGGGGGGGCCGTACTCCGAGCAGTACTTC. Translated, it gives CASSFGSPLGGPYSEQYF.